Sequencing of this TCR beta chain was carried out in a study of shared clonotypes between healthy human individuals. This clone has at least ten counts. The table came from immunoSEQ multiplex PCR; TCRdb's copy has only in-frame clones and leaves some out. The repertoire holds about 770,000 clones, with 55% to 75% as singletons. Donors were Caucasian adults residing in Nashville, Tennessee, USA. CDR3 length: 14 amino acids. Germline assignment: CDR1 MGHRA and CDR2 YSYEKL. Between the trimmed V and J ends, which lost 4 bases and 4 bases, there was a span of 13 bases. This TCR derives from a woman under 40 in good health. The V and J genes are TRBV4-1 and TRBJ1-1; D gene unclear. The sample consisted of memory CD4+ T cells sorted from blood. The subset: CD45RA-negative fraction. CDR3 region: CASSPKEGGTEAFF. CDR3 sequence (DNA): TGCGCCAGCAGCCCGAAGGAGGGCGGCACTGAAGCTTTCTTT.